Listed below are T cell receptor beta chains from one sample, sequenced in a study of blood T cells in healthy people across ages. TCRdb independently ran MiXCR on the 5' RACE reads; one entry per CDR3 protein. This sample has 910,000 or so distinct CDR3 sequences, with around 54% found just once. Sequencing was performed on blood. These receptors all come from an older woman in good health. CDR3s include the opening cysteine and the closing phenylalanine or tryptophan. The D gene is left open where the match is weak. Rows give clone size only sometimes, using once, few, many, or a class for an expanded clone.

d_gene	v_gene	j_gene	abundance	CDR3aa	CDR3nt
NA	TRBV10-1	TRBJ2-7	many	CASSRDGPYEQYF	TGCGCCAGCAGCCGGGACGGTCCCTACGAGCAGTACTTC
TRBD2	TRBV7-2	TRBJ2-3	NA	CASSDPGRGDTQYF	TGTGCCAGCAGCGATCCCGGGAGGGGGGATACGCAGTATTTT
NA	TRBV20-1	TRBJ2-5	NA	CSAKPGPYQETQYF	TGCAGTGCTAAGCCGGGACCTTACCAAGAGACCCAGTACTTC
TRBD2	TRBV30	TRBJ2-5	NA	CAWTPGLVRETQYF	TGTGCCTGGACCCCGGGACTAGTAAGGGAGACCCAGTACTTC
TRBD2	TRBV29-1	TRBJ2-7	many	CSVVWTSGWSYEQYF	TGCAGCGTTGTTTGGACTAGCGGCTGGTCCTACGAGCAGTACTTC
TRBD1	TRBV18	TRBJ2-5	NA	CASSPKTGGGETQYF	TGTGCCAGCTCACCAAAAACAGGGGGTGGTGAGACCCAGTACTTC
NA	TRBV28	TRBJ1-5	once	CAGRSNRDGNQPQHF	TGTGCCGGCAGATCCAACAGGGACGGCAATCAGCCCCAGCATTTT
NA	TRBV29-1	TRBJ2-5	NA	CGVAFTGLGTQYF	TGCGGCGTTGCCTTCACAGGGTTGGGGACCCAGTACTTC
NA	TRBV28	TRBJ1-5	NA	CASSLSGRGGQPQHF	TGTGCCAGCAGTTTGTCTGGCAGGGGTGGACAGCCCCAGCATTTT
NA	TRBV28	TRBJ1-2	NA	CASSLIGRANYGYTF	TGTGCCAGCAGTTTAATCGGCAGAGCTAACTATGGCTACACCTTC
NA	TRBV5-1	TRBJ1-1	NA	CASSSQGPAVAEAFF	TGCGCCAGCAGCTCCCAGGGACCGGCGGTCGCTGAAGCTTTCTTT
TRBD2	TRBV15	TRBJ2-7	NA	CATSRESGRARDEQYF	TGTGCCACCAGCAGGGAGTCGGGGAGGGCTAGAGACGAGCAGTACTTC
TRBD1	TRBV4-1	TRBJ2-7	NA	CASSPQDQGAAYEQYF	TGCGCCAGCAGCCCACAAGATCAGGGGGCGGCCTACGAGCAGTACTTC
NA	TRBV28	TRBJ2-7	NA	CASSLWGGRYEQYF	TGTGCCAGCAGTTTATGGGGGGGGCGTTACGAGCAGTACTTC
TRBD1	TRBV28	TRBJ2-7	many	CASRVRQGNFYEQYF	TGTGCCAGCAGGGTAAGACAGGGAAATTTCTACGAGCAGTACTTC
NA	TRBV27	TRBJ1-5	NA	CASSDLNQPQHF	TGTGCCAGCTCGGACCTGAATCAGCCCCAGCATTTT
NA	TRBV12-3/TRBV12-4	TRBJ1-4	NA	CATKQDNEKLFF	TGTGCCACCAAACAGGATAATGAAAAACTGTTTTTT
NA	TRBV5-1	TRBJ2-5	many	CASSTQETQYF	TGTGCCAGCAGTACTCAAGAGACCCAGTACTTC
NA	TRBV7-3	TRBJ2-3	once	CASSDGHTDTQYF	TGTGCCAGCAGCGACGGACACACAGATACGCAGTATTTT
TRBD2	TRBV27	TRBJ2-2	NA	CASSLREGSTGELFF	TGTGCCAGCAGTTTGAGGGAGGGATCCACCGGGGAGCTGTTTTTT
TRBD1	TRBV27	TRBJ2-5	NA	CASSKTGTGTGGETQYF	TGTGCCAGCAGCAAAACTGGGACAGGGACGGGTGGGGAGACCCAGTACTTC
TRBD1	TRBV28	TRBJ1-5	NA	CASSTDRGLTFKHF	TGTGCCAGCAGCACGGACAGGGGGCTTACCTTCAAGCATTTT
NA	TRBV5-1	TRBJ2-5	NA	CASSLAPPDNEQYF	TGCGCCAGCAGCTTGGCTCCGCCTGACAATGAGCAGTACTTC
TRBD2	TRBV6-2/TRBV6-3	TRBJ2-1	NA	CASSYSPGGRADNEQFF	TGTGCCAGCAGTTACTCCCCGGGCGGGAGGGCCGACAATGAGCAGTTCTTC
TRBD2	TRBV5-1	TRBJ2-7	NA	CASDAGTSGTYEQYF	TGCGCCAGTGACGCGGGGACTAGCGGAACCTACGAGCAGTACTTC
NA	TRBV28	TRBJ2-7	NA	CASSTQQREQYF	TGTGCCAGCAGTACGCAGCAGCGCGAGCAGTACTTC
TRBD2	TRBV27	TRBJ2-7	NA	CASNSRLAGDYEQYF	TGTGCCAGTAATAGCCGACTAGCGGGAGACTACGAGCAGTACTTC